The source of this T cell receptor (beta chain) is a study of OX40 agonist ivuxolimab in advanced cancers. To note about this clone: Its antigen is as yet unknown. A junction end diverges from the germline sequence, so it may reflect a read error.

Germline assignment: CDR1 SGHDT and CDR2 YYEEEE. The CDR3 has 14 amino acids. General observations from the study: Expansion of clones was among the lowest in partial responders at 0.1-3.0 mg/kg.

The table came from immunoSEQ multiplex PCR; TCRdb's copy has only in-frame clones and leaves some out. This table holds about 28,000 clones, around 88% found once. J is TRBJ2-5 and V is TRBV5-6; D may be TRBD1 or TRBD2 (5 bases each). This TCR came from an adult with an advanced solid tumor such as melanoma, head and neck, liver or kidney cancer. The sample consisted of CD4+ or CD8+ T cells sorted from blood, taken in a trial of the OX40 agonist ivuxolimab. The CDR3 nucleotides read TGTGCCAGCAGATTGGGACCCGACGGGGAGACCCAGTACTTC. This encodes CASRLGPDGETQYF.